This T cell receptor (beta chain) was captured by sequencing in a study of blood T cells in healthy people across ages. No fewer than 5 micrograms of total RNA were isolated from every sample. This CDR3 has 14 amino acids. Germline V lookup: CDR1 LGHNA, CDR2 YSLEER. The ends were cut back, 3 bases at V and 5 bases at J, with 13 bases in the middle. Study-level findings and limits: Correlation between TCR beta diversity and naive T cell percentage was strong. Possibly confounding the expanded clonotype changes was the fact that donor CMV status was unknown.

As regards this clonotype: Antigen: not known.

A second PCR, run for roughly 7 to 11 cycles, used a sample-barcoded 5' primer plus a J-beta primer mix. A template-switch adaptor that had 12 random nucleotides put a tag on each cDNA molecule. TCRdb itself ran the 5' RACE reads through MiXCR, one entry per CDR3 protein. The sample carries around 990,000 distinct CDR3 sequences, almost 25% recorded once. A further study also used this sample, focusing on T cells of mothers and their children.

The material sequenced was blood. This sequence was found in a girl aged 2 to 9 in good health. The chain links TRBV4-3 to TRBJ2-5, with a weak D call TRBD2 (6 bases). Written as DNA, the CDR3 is TGCGCCAGCAGCCACGGGGGTCTCGGGGAGACCCAGTACTTC. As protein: CASSHGGLGETQYF.